These T cell receptor beta chains were read from a single sample in a study of T cell clonotyping in hematopoietic cell transplantation. The repertoire was sequenced with immunoSEQ multiplex PCR; TCRdb's copy has only in-frame clones and lacks some. The data contain some 2,800 clones, 91% of them singletons. This specimen was PBMCs, taken at the time of graft-versus-host disease after allogeneic stem cell transplant. The receptors shown here come from a male patient in his sixties or seventies who had an allogeneic stem cell transplant from a related donor, so the T cells may come from the graft donor. Some clones in this sample may be carry-over from other donors' samples. CDR3s include the opening cysteine and the closing phenylalanine or tryptophan. The D gene is left open where the match is weak. The size entry is marked missing in some rows and otherwise reads once, few, many or a size class.

size,V,D,J,DNA,CDR3
NA,TRBV2,TRBD1,TRBJ2-2,TGTGCCAGCAGTGCCGGGACAGCGGACACCGGGGAGCTGTTTTTT,CASSAGTADTGELFF
NA,TRBV7-2,NA,TRBJ2-4,TGTGCCAGCAGCTTAGAGGGGGGGGCGAAAAACATTCAGTACTTC,CASSLEGGAKNIQYF
NA,TRBV25-1,NA,TRBJ2-3,TGTGCCAGCAGCGAATCGTATACGCAGTATTTT,CASSESYTQYF
NA,TRBV7-8,TRBD1,TRBJ2-3,TGTGCCAGCAGCCCACAGGGGGGCACAGATACGCAGTATTTT,CASSPQGGTDTQYF
few,TRBV7-9,NA,TRBJ2-7,TGTGCCACCCAGATGGGGGAAGTCTCCTACGAGCAGTACTTC,CATQMGEVSYEQYF
once,TRBV14,NA,TRBJ1-1,TGTGCCAGCAGCCAAGGCGGGGCGCTGAACACTGAAGCTTTCTTT,CASSQGGALNTEAFF
NA,TRBV18,NA,TRBJ1-5,TGTGCCAGCTCACCAGCTTATAGCAATCAGCCCCAGCATTTT,CASSPAYSNQPQHF
NA,TRBV14,NA,TRBJ1-1,TGTGCCAGCAGCCAAGATCAGAAGGAGAACACTGAAGCTTTCTTT,CASSQDQKENTEAFF
NA,TRBV29-1,NA,TRBJ2-4,TGCAGCGTTGATAGGGCGGGTGATGGAAACATTCAGTACTTC,CSVDRAGDGNIQYF
NA,TRBV19,NA,TRBJ1-1,TGTGCCAGTAGTATCGAGGGGGGGAACACTGAAGCTTTCTTT,CASSIEGGNTEAFF
NA,TRBV11-2,NA,TRBJ2-5,TGTGCCAGCAGCTTAGTCGACAGTTCTCAAGAGACCCAGTACTTC,CASSLVDSSQETQYF
NA,TRBV19,TRBD1,TRBJ2-2,TGTGCCAGTAGGTCCGGGACAGGGGGCGCGAACACCGGGGAGCTGTTTTTT,CASRSGTGGANTGELFF
NA,TRBV9,NA,TRBJ2-2,TGTGCCAGCAGCGTATTCGCCGGGGGGCCCGCGAACACCGGGGAGCTGTTTTTT,CASSVFAGGPANTGELFF
NA,TRBV5-4,NA,TRBJ2-3,TGTGCCAGCAGCTTGGCCGTGGAGGGCACAGATACGCAGTATTTT,CASSLAVEGTDTQYF
NA,TRBV6-6,NA,TRBJ2-7,TGTGCCAGCGTAGGGGACTTTTTGACCTCACAAAAATTC,CASVGDFLTSQKF
NA,TRBV13,NA,TRBJ1-1,TGTGCCAGCAGCTGGAGGGGGTCCGGGCTTCACACTGAAGCTTTCTTT,CASSWRGSGLHTEAFF
NA,TRBV7-9,TRBD1,TRBJ1-5,TGTGCCAGCAGCACAGGGGATAGCAATCAGCCCCAGCATTTT,CASSTGDSNQPQHF
NA,TRBV7-2,NA,TRBJ1-1,TGTGCCAGCAGCTTAAGGCGGATGATGAACACTGAAGCTTTCTTT,CASSLRRMMNTEAFF
NA,TRBV9,TRBD1,TRBJ2-3,TGTGCCAGCAGCTTTCCAGGGACAGGGGCCTCCACAGATACGCAGTATTTT,CASSFPGTGASTDTQYF
NA,TRBV5-6,NA,TRBJ2-1,TGTGCCAGCAGCTTGCAGCGCAATGAGCAGTTCTTC,CASSLQRNEQFF
NA,TRBV7-2,TRBD2,TRBJ2-1,TGTGCCAGCAGACCGACTAGCGGTTACAATGAGCAGTTCTTC,CASRPTSGYNEQFF
NA,TRBV28,NA,TRBJ2-3,TGTGCCAGCAGCCCTAGCTCTGCGGGCACAGATACGCAGTATTTT,CASSPSSAGTDTQYF
NA,TRBV29-1,TRBD1,TRBJ1-4,TGCAGCGTTGGGACAGGTGGCCGAGAAAAACTGTTTTTT,CSVGTGGREKLFF
NA,TRBV6-1,NA,TRBJ2-3,TGTGCCAGCAGCCGGGGCAGTATGGAGGCAGATACGCAGTATTTT,CASSRGSMEADTQYF
NA,TRBV21-1,NA,TRBJ2-7,TGTGCCAGCAGCAATGGTCGATGGACCTACGAGCAGTACTTC,CASSNGRWTYEQYF
NA,TRBV30,TRBD1,TRBJ1-4,TGTGCCTGGAGTGTACACAGGGGTAATGAAAAACTGTTTTTT,CAWSVHRGNEKLFF
NA,TRBV4-2,NA,TRBJ1-2,TGTGCCAGCAGCCAAGCAACATCTGGGGGCGCAGGCTATGGCTACACCTTC,CASSQATSGGAGYGYTF
NA,TRBV4-2,NA,TRBJ1-5,TGTGCCAGCAGCCAAGTGTTGACAAAAGGGGGGAATCAGCCCCAGCATTTT,CASSQVLTKGGNQPQHF
NA,TRBV28,TRBD1,TRBJ1-1,TGTGCCAGCAGTGCCACAGGGGGCCCTTGGCAAAAAGCTTTCTTT,CASSATGGPWQKAFF
NA,TRBV5-6,TRBD1,TRBJ2-2,TGTGCCAGCAGCGCCGACAGGGGTTACACCGGGGAGCTGTTTTTT,CASSADRGYTGELFF
NA,TRBV7-2,NA,TRBJ1-1,TGTGCCAGCAGTCAAGGATCCGATCCCGTTGTGGCTTTCTTT,CASSQGSDPVVAFF